The 27 T cell receptor beta chains reported below all come from one sample, sequenced in a study of blood T cell repertoires in COVID-19. The method was immunoSEQ multiplex PCR; TCRdb's version includes in-frame clones alone and lacks a portion of them. The sample lists 140,000 to 150,000 clones; around 87% were seen once. The source material was peripheral blood. The receptors shown here come from a man between 50 and 59 years old who had recovered from COVID-19.

This clone was observed a single time. The rearrangement uses TRBV12-3 or TRBV12-4 and TRBJ1-2, with D unclear. The CDR3 runs to 12 residues. The V end lost 7 bases, the J end lost 3 bases, and 9 bases lay between the germline ends. The DNA of the CDR3 is TGTGCCAGCATGGCCAAGTACTATGGCTACACCTTC. Translation gives CASMAKYYGYTF.

The chain has TRBV30 and TRBJ2-3, with 9 positions matching TRBD2. Per germline, CDR1 GTSNPN and CDR2 SVGIG (reference sequence). CDR3 length equals 13 residues. Losses at the gene ends were 0 bases for V and 9 bases for J; bases not matched to a gene: 4. The CDR3 sequence is CAWSVLSGGTQYF. Here the CDR3 DNA reads TGTGCCTGGAGTGTACTGAGCGGGGGGACGCAGTATTTT.

V usage is TRBV3-1 (or the pseudogene TRBV3-2) and J usage is TRBJ2-1; D possibly corresponds to TRBD2 (5 bases). Trimming stripped 5 bases from V and 6 bases from J, with 14 bases between. The germline gives CDR1 LGHDT, CDR2 YNNKEL (reference sequence). The length of the CDR3 is 14 residues. The CDR3 sequence: CASSIGGGRNEQFF. The CDR3 DNA sequence: TGTGCCAGCAGCATCGGAGGAGGCCGCAATGAGCAGTTCTTC.

The chain uses TRBV5-4 and TRBJ2-2; 7 bases are a match to TRBD1. CDR1 is SGHNT and CDR2 is YYREEE in the germline V gene (reference sequence). The CDR3 is 13 amino acids. V lost 4 bases, J lost 6 bases, and 3 bases stayed unmatched. In DNA form, the CDR3 reads TGTGCCAGCAGCCTACAGGGGTCCGGGGAGCTGTTTTTT. This sequence encodes CASSLQGSGELFF.

CDR3 DNA sequence: TGTGCCTGGACCCCCGGGGGGGAGCCGGGGCCCCAGCATTTT. It yields the protein CAWTPGGEPGPQHF. J is TRBJ1-5 and V is TRBV30, with D possibly being TRBD1 (5 bases). The CDR3 sequence is 14 residues long. V gave up 4 bases and J gave up 9 bases, with 19 bases separating them. CDR1 is GTSNPN, CDR2 SVGIG, per germline (reference sequence). Drawing the rest from reference TRBV30 and TRBJ1-5, the complete variable domain is SQTIHQWPATLVQPVGSPLSLECTVEGTSNPNLYWYRQAAGRGLQLLFYSVGIGQISSEVPQNLSASRPQDRQFILSSKKLLLSDSGFYLCAWTPGGEPGPQHFGDGTRLSIL.

CDR3 coding DNA: TGTGCCAGCCGCGTACACTATGGCTACACCTTC. This gives the protein CASRVHYGYTF. This chain joins TRBV25-1 and TRBJ1-2; D unclear. Germline V lookup: CDR1 MGHDK, CDR2 SYGVNS. V lost 8 bases to trimming and J lost 3 bases, with 7 bases between them. This CDR3 has 11 amino acids.

The chain combines TRBV3-1 (or the pseudogene TRBV3-2) with TRBJ1-5, with a tentative D call TRBD1 (5 bases). V lost 0 bases, J lost 5 bases, and 8 bases lay in between. Germline CDR1 is LGHDT and CDR2 is YNNKEL (reference sequence). The CDR3 has 14 amino acids. This CDR3 is CASSQEYRHQPQHF. The CDR3 region has the DNA TGTGCCAGCAGCCAAGAATACAGGCATCAGCCCCAGCATTTT.

This clone is a singleton in its sample. The chain is built from TRBV7-9 and TRBJ2-1, with D possibly TRBD2 on 5 matching bases. CDR1 is SEHNR, CDR2 FQNEAQ, per germline (reference sequence). V was pared by 0 bases and J by 8 bases, with 17 bases between. The CDR3 is 16 amino acids. The CDR3 sequence is CASSLALGYGGHEQFF. CDR3 sequence (DNA): TGTGCCAGCAGCTTAGCGCTCGGCTACGGCGGGCATGAGCAGTTCTTC.

The chain joins TRBV7-8 to TRBJ2-7, with 8 bases identical to TRBD2. CDR1 and CDR2 (germline): SGHVS, FQNEAQ. V was pared by 3 bases and J by 0 bases, with 7 bases of the junction left unmatched. The length of the CDR3 is 16 residues. The CDR3 protein is CASSFKWRGDSYEQYF. CDR3 DNA: TGTGCCAGCAGCTTCAAATGGCGGGGGGACTCCTACGAGCAGTACTTC.

This clone was detected only once. The chain has TRBV28 and TRBJ1-2; no clear D gene. V was cut by 5 bases and J by 8 bases, with 12 bases left in between. The CDR3 spans 12 residues. Germline loops: CDR1 MDHEN, CDR2 SYDVKM. The CDR3 here is CASSSGVYGYTF. The CDR3 nucleotides are TGTGCCAGCAGTAGCGGCGTCTACGGCTACACCTTC.

The chain combines TRBV18 with TRBJ1-1, with 12 bases identical to TRBD1. CDR3 size: 15 residues. J lost 7 bases, V lost 3 bases, and 6 bases had no gene match. CDR1 is KGHSH, CDR2 LQKENI, per germline. CDR3 in DNA: TGTGCCAGCTCACCCGGGACAGGGGGCGAGCATGAAGCTTTCTTT. It encodes CASSPGTGGEHEAFF.

The chain links TRBV19 to TRBJ2-6; D is undetermined. Per the germline V gene, CDR1 is LNHDA and CDR2 is SQIVND (reference sequence). This CDR3 is 15 amino acids long. The ends were cut back, 4 bases at V and 1 base at J, with 8 bases in the middle. Here the CDR3 DNA reads TGTGCCAGTAGTACCCCAGCGTCTGGGGCCAACGTCCTGACTTTC. Translated, it gives CASSTPASGANVLTF.

The chain combines TRBV10-3 with TRBJ1-2; D is perhaps TRBD1 (5 bases). Deletions cut 0 bases from V and 4 bases from J, with 15 bases between. This CDR3 contains 16 residues. Germline CDR1 and CDR2: ENHRY and SYGVKD. CDR3 residues: CAISESIGGTIYGYTF. The CDR3 DNA reads as TGTGCCATCAGTGAGTCGATCGGGGGTACTATCTATGGCTACACCTTC.

The chain joins TRBV10-3 to TRBJ1-5; a weak D match, TRBD1 (5 bases). V gave up 2 bases and J gave up 2 bases, with 7 bases separating them. There are 14 residues in the CDR3. CDR1 is ENHRY, CDR2 SYGVKD, per germline. CDR3 in DNA: TGTGCCATCAGTGAGGGAGGGGGCAATCAGCCCCAGCATTTT. The encoded protein is CAISEGGGNQPQHF.

V gene TRBV7-2 combines with J gene TRBJ1-1; maybe TRBD1 (6 bases). This CDR3 has 14 residues. V was clipped by 5 bases and J by 0 bases, with 10 bases between them. Germline assignment: CDR1 SGHTA and CDR2 FQGNSA. The CDR3 is CASSRGHLNTEAFF. The CDR3 DNA sequence: TGTGCCAGCAGCAGGGGACATCTGAACACTGAAGCTTTCTTT.

V gene TRBV5-6 combines with J gene TRBJ2-1; 9 bases align to TRBD1. Germline V gene sequence: CDR1 SGHDT, CDR2 YYEEEE. With 3 bases clipped from V and 3 bases from J, the junction kept 4 bases outside the gene matches. The CDR3 has 15 residues. This CDR3 is CASSWDRVGYNEQFF. CDR3 nucleotide sequence: TGTGCCAGCAGCTGGGACAGGGTCGGCTACAATGAGCAGTTCTTC.

The chain joins TRBV4-2 to TRBJ1-1; 7 bases match TRBD1. V shed 0 bases and J 0 bases; nucleotides not matched to a gene: 7. Germline values: CDR1 LGHNA, CDR2 YNFKEQ. This CDR3 has 17 amino acids. CDR3 sequence reads: CASSQDWDRFMNTEAFF. Here the CDR3 DNA reads TGTGCCAGCAGCCAAGATTGGGACAGATTCATGAACACTGAAGCTTTCTTT.

The chain employs TRBV19 and TRBJ2-4; TRBD1 matches 9 bases. The germline CDR1 and CDR2 sequences are LNHDA and SQIVND (reference sequence). The CDR3 covers 14 residues. J was trimmed by 8 bases and V by 4 bases; bases with no gene match: 6. CDR3 in amino acids: CASSSRTGVDIQYF. The DNA for the CDR3 is TGTGCCAGTAGTAGCAGGACAGGGGTTGACATTCAGTACTTC.

V gene TRBV19 combines with J gene TRBJ1-1, with a tentative D call TRBD1 (5 bases). Trimming removed 10 bases from V and 5 bases from J, with 17 bases in between. This CDR3 region has 13 residues. Germline loops: CDR1 LNHDA, CDR2 SQIVND (reference sequence). CDR3 in DNA: TGTGCCACGATGGTGTGGGGGGGAACTGAAGCTTTCTTT. Amino acids: CATMVWGGTEAFF. Filled out from reference TRBV19 and TRBJ1-1, the complete variable domain reads DGGITQSPKYLFRKEGQNVTLSCEQNLNHDAMYWYRQDPGQGLRLIYYSQIVNDFQKGDIAEGYSVSREKKESFPLTVTSAQKNPTAFYLCATMVWGGTEAFFGQGTRLTVV.

V is TRBV2 and J is TRBJ1-1; the match to TRBD1 covers 9 bases. V was pared by 6 bases and J by 1 base, with 3 bases of the junction left unmatched. The CDR3 is 14 residues long. CDR1 is SNHLY and CDR2 is FYNNEI in the germline V gene. CDR3 sequence (DNA): TGTGCCAGCAGCCGACAGGGGGGGAACACTGAAGCTTTCTTT. The encoded protein is CASSRQGGNTEAFF. Filled out from reference TRBV2 and TRBJ1-1, the complete variable domain reads EPEVTQTPSHQVTQMGQEVILRCVPISNHLYFYWYRQILGQKVEFLVSFYNNEISEKSEIFDDQFSVERPDGSNFTLKIRSTKLEDSAMYFCASSRQGGNTEAFFGQGTRLTVV.

This clone was observed once. This chain links TRBV19 with TRBJ2-3; a weak D match, TRBD1 (5 bases). The CDR3 consists of 15 residues. Trimming removed 1 base at V and 2 bases at J, with 10 bases between. Germline CDR1 reads LNHDA; CDR2 reads SQIVND (reference sequence). The CDR3: CASSIAGRVTDTQYF. The CDR3 coding sequence is TGTGCCAGTAGTATAGCCGGCAGGGTCACAGATACGCAGTATTTT.

This clone was recorded once. The rearrangement links TRBV2 to TRBJ1-3; the D gene is possibly TRBD1 (5 bases). Trimming pared 7 bases from V and 0 bases from J, leaving 16 bases between. This CDR3 is built from 16 residues. Germline lookup yields CDR1 SNHLY and CDR2 FYNNEI. CDR3 amino acids: CASNGRASSSGNTIYF. The CDR3 DNA is TGTGCCAGCAACGGCAGGGCCTCGAGCTCTGGAAACACCATATATTTT.

The rearrangement uses TRBV6-2 or TRBV6-3 and TRBJ2-1; TRBD2 is a possible D gene (6 bases). Germline loops: CDR1 MNHEY, CDR2 SVGEGT. CDR3 size: 15 residues. Trimming pared 6 bases from V and 2 bases from J, leaving 14 bases between. CDR3 bases: TGTGCCAGCAGCCCGGGACTGTCTCCCTACAATGAGCAGTTCTTC. Its translation is CASSPGLSPYNEQFF.

V usage is TRBV7-2 and J usage is TRBJ2-7; D perhaps matches TRBD1 (6 bases). CDR1 is SGHTA and CDR2 is FQGNSA in the germline V gene. The CDR3 extends over 15 amino acids. The ends were cut back, 5 bases at V and 1 base at J, with 15 bases in the middle. DNA of the CDR3: TGTGCCAGCAGCCCGCGGACAGAGAAATCCTACGAGCAGTACTTC. This encodes CASSPRTEKSYEQYF. Complete variable domain (other parts from reference TRBV7-2 and TRBJ2-7): GAGVSQSPSNKVTEKGKDVELRCDPISGHTALYWYRQSLGQGLEFLIYFQGNSAPDKSGLPSDRFSAERTGGSVSTLTIQRTQQEDSAVYLCASSPRTEKSYEQYFGPGTRLTVT.

The chain links TRBV6-5 to TRBJ1-1; D remains unclear. The CDR3 runs to 13 residues. Germline V CDR1 and CDR2: MNHEY, SVGAGI. V shed 4 bases and J shed 5 bases, with 11 bases lying between them. CDR3 nucleotide sequence: TGTGCCAGCAGTTCGACCAGAGGAACTGAAGCTTTCTTT. This encodes CASSSTRGTEAFF.

The rearrangement uses TRBV18 and TRBJ2-1; 8 bases fit TRBD1. The V gene's germline CDR1 is KGHSH and CDR2 LQKENI. The CDR3 is 14 residues long. The ends lost 3 bases at V and 8 bases at J; junction bases unmatched: 6. The CDR3 protein is CASSPGQVVDEQFF. DNA of the CDR3: TGTGCCAGCTCACCGGGACAGGTAGTGGATGAGCAGTTCTTC.

The CDR3 loop reads CASGTSSNIQYF. The CDR3 DNA reads TGTGCCAGCGGAACTAGTTCCAACATTCAGTACTTC. V and J are TRBV12-3 or TRBV12-4 and TRBJ2-4; D may be TRBD2 (5 bases). The germline V and J ends were trimmed by 8 bases and 7 bases, with 12 bases remaining between them. This CDR3 has 12 residues.